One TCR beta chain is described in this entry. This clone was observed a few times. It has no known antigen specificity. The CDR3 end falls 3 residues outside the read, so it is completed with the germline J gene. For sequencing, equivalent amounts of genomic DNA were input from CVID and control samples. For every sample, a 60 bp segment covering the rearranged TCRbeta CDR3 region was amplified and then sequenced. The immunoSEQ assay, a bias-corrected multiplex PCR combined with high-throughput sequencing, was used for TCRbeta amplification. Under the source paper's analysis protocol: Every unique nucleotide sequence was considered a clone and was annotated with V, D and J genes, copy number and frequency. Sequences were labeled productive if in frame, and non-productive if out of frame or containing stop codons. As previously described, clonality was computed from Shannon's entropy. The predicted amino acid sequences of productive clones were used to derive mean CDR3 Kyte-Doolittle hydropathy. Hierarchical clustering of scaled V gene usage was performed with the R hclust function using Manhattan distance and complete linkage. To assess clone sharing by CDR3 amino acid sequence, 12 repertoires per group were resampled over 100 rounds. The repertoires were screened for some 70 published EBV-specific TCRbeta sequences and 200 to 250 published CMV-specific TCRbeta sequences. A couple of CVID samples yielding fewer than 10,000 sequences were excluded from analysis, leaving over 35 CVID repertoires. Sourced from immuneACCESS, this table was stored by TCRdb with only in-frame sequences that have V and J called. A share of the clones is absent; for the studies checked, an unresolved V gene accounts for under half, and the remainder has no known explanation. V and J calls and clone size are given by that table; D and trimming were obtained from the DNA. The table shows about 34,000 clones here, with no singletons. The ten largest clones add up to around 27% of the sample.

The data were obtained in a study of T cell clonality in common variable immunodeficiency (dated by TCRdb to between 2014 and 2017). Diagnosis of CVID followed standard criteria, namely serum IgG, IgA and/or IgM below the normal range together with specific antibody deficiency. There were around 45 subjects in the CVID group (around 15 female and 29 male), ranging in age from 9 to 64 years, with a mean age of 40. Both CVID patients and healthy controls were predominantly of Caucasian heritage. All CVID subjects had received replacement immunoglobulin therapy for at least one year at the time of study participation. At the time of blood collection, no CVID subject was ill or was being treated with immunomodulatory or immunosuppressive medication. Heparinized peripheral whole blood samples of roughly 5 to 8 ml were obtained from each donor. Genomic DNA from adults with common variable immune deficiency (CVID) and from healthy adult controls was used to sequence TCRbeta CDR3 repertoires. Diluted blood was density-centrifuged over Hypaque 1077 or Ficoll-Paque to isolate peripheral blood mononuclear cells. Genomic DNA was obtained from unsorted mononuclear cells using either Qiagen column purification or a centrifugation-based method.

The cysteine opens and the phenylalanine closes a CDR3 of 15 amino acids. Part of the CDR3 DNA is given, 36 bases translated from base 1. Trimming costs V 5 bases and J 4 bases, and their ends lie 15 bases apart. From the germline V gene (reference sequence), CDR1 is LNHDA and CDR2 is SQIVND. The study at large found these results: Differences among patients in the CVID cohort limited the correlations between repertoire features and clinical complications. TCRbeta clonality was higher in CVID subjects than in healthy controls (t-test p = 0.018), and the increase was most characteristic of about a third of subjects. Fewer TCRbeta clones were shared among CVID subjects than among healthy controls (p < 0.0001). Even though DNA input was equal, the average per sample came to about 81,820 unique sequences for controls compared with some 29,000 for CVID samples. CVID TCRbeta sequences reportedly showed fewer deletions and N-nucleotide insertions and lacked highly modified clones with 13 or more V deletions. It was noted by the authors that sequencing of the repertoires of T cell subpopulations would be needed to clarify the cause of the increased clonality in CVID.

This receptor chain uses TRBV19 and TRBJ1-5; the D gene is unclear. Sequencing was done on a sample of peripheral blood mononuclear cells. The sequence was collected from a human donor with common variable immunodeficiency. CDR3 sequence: CASSWAGGRNQPQHF. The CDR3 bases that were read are TGTGCCAGTAGTTGGGCGGGAGGGAGAAATCAGCCC. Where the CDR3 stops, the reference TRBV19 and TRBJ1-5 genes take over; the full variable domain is DGGITQSPKYLFRKEGQNVTLSCEQNLNHDAMYWYRQDPGQGLRLIYYSQIVNDFQKGDIAEGYSVSREKKESFPLTVTSAQKNPTAFYLCASSWAGGRNQPQHFGDGTRLSIL.